A selection of T cell receptor beta chains follows, all from one sample in a study of glioma-infiltrating T cells after dendritic cell vaccination. Data came from immunoSEQ multiplex PCR; TCRdb stores just in-frame clones and leaves some out. Among about 58,000 clones listed, approximately 87% were seen once. The material was blood, obtained after dendritic cell vaccination. The receptor source for this set is a human donor with glioblastoma. CDR3s include the opening cysteine and the closing phenylalanine or tryptophan. D genes are given only for firm matches. Clone size is not always given. Where it is, it says once, few, many or a class for expanded clones.

V gene: TRBV2
D gene: TRBD1
clone size: -
J gene: TRBJ2-1
CDR3 DNA: TGTGCCAGTAGCCCCTCAGGGACAGGGGCCTACAATGAGCAGTTCTTC
CDR3 protein: CASSPSGTGAYNEQFF

V gene: TRBV28
D gene: TRBD1
clone size: -
J gene: TRBJ1-1
CDR3 DNA: TGTGCCAGCAGCCTAGACAGGGGAAGGAACACTGAAGCTTTCTTT
CDR3 protein: CASSLDRGRNTEAFF

V gene: TRBV27
D gene: TRBD1
clone size: -
J gene: TRBJ2-7
CDR3 DNA: TGTGCCAGCAGTCCCGGACAGGGGGACGAGCAGTACTTC
CDR3 protein: CASSPGQGDEQYF

V gene: TRBV6-6
D gene: -
clone size: -
J gene: TRBJ1-4
CDR3 DNA: TGTGCCACCGGGGAGTGGAGGCGGGGAGGTGAAAAACTGTTTTTT
CDR3 protein: CATGEWRRGGEKLFF

V gene: TRBV7-3
D gene: -
clone size: -
J gene: TRBJ1-2
CDR3 DNA: TGTGCCAGCAGCCTAAACGGAGGCGCCATCTATGGCTACACCTTC
CDR3 protein: CASSLNGGAIYGYTF

V gene: TRBV9
D gene: -
clone size: few
J gene: TRBJ1-2
CDR3 DNA: TGTGCCAGCAGCCCCACGGGGGGAAACTATGGCTACACCTTC
CDR3 protein: CASSPTGGNYGYTF

V gene: TRBV7-2
D gene: -
clone size: -
J gene: TRBJ2-7
CDR3 DNA: TGTGCCAGCAGCTTAGCTAATGCGGCTGATCCGTACTTC
CDR3 protein: CASSLANAADPYF

V gene: TRBV7-2
D gene: -
clone size: -
J gene: TRBJ2-7
CDR3 DNA: TGTGCCAGCAGCTTAGAAGGCAGCGGAACCTACGAGCAGTACTTC
CDR3 protein: CASSLEGSGTYEQYF

V gene: TRBV10-3
D gene: TRBD1
clone size: -
J gene: TRBJ1-5
CDR3 DNA: TGTGCCATCAGCGGGACAGGGGGGGGACAGCCCCAGCATTTT
CDR3 protein: CAISGTGGGQPQHF

V gene: TRBV7-8
D gene: -
clone size: -
J gene: TRBJ1-1
CDR3 DNA: TGTGCCAGCAGCTTAGGGAGACAGATGAACACTGAAGCTTTCTTT
CDR3 protein: CASSLGRQMNTEAFF